The following is a TCR beta chain sequence with its context. The record originates from a study of CD8 T cells in Susac syndrome. Study context: Active disease was present in about six of the sequenced Susac syndrome patients, and remission in under 10. Treatment status at blood draw for the Susac syndrome patients was therapy-naive, corticosteroids, or intravenous immunoglobulin alone.

Germline V gives CDR1 SEHNR, CDR2 FQNEAQ (reference sequence). Trimming at V came to 5 bases and at J to 8 bases, leaving 8 bases not matched to a gene. This CDR3 comprises 13 residues. Reverse transcription of about 0.5 to 1 ug RNA used random hexamers. It was immunoSEQ multiplex PCR that amplified TCR beta CDR3 across 54 Vbeta and 13 Jbeta. Each CDR3 protein gets one entry after TCRdb re-called the immunoSEQ multiplex PCR reads with MiXCR. The sample holds some 200,000 distinct CDR3 sequences, around 95% seen once. The V gene is TRBV7-9, the J gene TRBJ1-1, with 7 positions matching TRBD1. The sequence derives from a human donor with Susac syndrome. The sequenced sample was CD4+ T cells from PBMCs. Here the CDR3 DNA reads TGTGCCAGCAGCCAGGGGGTTGAAACGGAAGCTTTCTTT. The encoded protein is CASSQGVETEAFF.